This T cell receptor beta chain derives from a study of cytomegalovirus exposure and HLA in healthy donors. Study-level results: In an earlier analysis, in about 530 donors, most V segments appeared productive either ~87% or ~30% of the time. Later analysis identified several of the most significant clusters that appeared linked to common viral pathogens.

Trimming cost V 7 bases and J 6 bases; bases outside gene matches: 11. Germline CDR1 and CDR2: LNHDA and SQIVND (reference sequence). The CDR3 contains 15 residues. The PCR used 60 Vbeta and 13 Jbeta primers. Generated by immunoSEQ multiplex PCR, the TCRdb table keeps only in-frame clones and is missing some. The sample consists of about 89,000 clones, 85% of them appearing once. On this clone: Its antigen is unknown.

The V and J genes are TRBV19 and TRBJ1-5; 8 bases fit TRBD1. The source of this sequence is a man aged 40-50 years in good health and CMV-seropositive. The sequencing sample was made of PBMCs. This CDR3 is CASTIDAGGGQPQHF. CDR3 bases: TGTGCCAGTACTATCGACGCAGGGGGCGGTCAGCCCCAGCATTTT.